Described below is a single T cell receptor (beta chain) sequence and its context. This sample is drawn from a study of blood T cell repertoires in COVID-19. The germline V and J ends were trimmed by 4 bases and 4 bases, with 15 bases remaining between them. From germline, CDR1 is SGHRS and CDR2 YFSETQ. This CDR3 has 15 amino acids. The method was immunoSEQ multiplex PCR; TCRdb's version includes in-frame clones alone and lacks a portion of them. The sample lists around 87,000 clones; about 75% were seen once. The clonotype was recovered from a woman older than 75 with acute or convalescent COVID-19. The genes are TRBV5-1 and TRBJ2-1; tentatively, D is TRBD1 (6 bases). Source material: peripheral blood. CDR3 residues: CASSIIGTSYNEQFF. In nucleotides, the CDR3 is TGCGCCAGCAGCATCATCGGGACAAGTTACAATGAGCAGTTCTTC. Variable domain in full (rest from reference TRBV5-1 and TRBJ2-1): KAGVTQTPRYLIKTRGQQVTLSCSPISGHRSVSWYQQTPGQGLQFLFEYFSETQRNKGNFPGRFSGRQFSNSRSEMNVSTLELGDSALYLCASSIIGTSYNEQFFGPGTRLTVL.